These T cell receptor beta chains were read from a single sample in a study of blood T cell repertoires in COVID-19. Repertoires were generated with immunoSEQ multiplex PCR, while TCRdb's copy carries only in-frame clones and drops some. The sample has roughly 320,000 clones; 90% to 95% are singletons. Sequences were obtained from PBMCs or T cells enriched from blood (not recorded which). These receptors originate from a woman aged 30 to 39 who had been exposed to COVID-19. The conserved cysteine and the conserved F or W are not part of the CDR3 here. Each record gives: V gene, J gene, CDR3 protein.

v_call: TRBV7-6; j_call: TRBJ2-2; cdr3_aa: ASSLRIETSGTTNTGELF
v_call: TRBV15; j_call: TRBJ1-2; cdr3_aa: ATSREGARRYSGYGYT
v_call: TRBV11-2; j_call: TRBJ1-4; cdr3_aa: ASSEGQASRGSEKLF
v_call: TRBV2; j_call: TRBJ1-6; cdr3_aa: ASSEGGGRNSPLH
v_call: TRBV7-6; j_call: TRBJ1-2; cdr3_aa: ASSLTTGRGYT
v_call: TRBV18; j_call: TRBJ1-3; cdr3_aa: ASSQDSFSSGNTIY
v_call: TRBV7-9; j_call: TRBJ1-2; cdr3_aa: ASSHRVDGYT
v_call: TRBV7-2; j_call: TRBJ2-7; cdr3_aa: ASSLRTSGVYEQY
v_call: TRBV9; j_call: TRBJ1-2; cdr3_aa: ASSSLGLQGYT
v_call: TRBV4-3; j_call: TRBJ2-2; cdr3_aa: ASSRDRGTNTGELF
v_call: TRBV3-1/TRBV3-2; j_call: TRBJ1-2; cdr3_aa: ASSHAGGNYGYT
v_call: TRBV21-1; j_call: TRBJ1-1; cdr3_aa: ATGVRGRGVPEAF
v_call: TRBV29-1; j_call: TRBJ2-3; cdr3_aa: SVEDWRGGDTQY
v_call: TRBV20-1; j_call: TRBJ1-2; cdr3_aa: SAPANYGYT
v_call: TRBV19; j_call: TRBJ1-2; cdr3_aa: ASSIMTGGVIYGYT
v_call: TRBV6-1; j_call: TRBJ1-5; cdr3_aa: ASSGWTGSSYQPQH
v_call: TRBV12-5; j_call: TRBJ1-2; cdr3_aa: ASGGQGNYGYT
v_call: TRBV11-2; j_call: TRBJ1-6; cdr3_aa: ASSLNRRTLNSPLH
v_call: TRBV3-1/TRBV3-2; j_call: TRBJ1-4; cdr3_aa: ASSQDRDRLTNEKLF
v_call: TRBV5-1; j_call: TRBJ2-7; cdr3_aa: ASSVEGGQQY
v_call: TRBV4-2; j_call: TRBJ1-5; cdr3_aa: ASSQPGDQPQH
v_call: TRBV2; j_call: TRBJ2-7; cdr3_aa: ASSLTSGSYEQY
v_call: TRBV4-1; j_call: TRBJ2-1; cdr3_aa: ASSRMTGGVTSSYNEQF
v_call: TRBV7-2; j_call: TRBJ1-2; cdr3_aa: ASSPRGGDGYT
v_call: TRBV29-1; j_call: TRBJ2-6; cdr3_aa: GASFQGSGANVLT
v_call: TRBV7-8; j_call: TRBJ1-6; cdr3_aa: ASSFKQNSSPLH
v_call: TRBV7-6; j_call: TRBJ2-3; cdr3_aa: ASSLLNRGRSTDTQY
v_call: TRBV28; j_call: TRBJ1-2; cdr3_aa: ATGRGGYGYT
v_call: TRBV19; j_call: TRBJ1-2; cdr3_aa: ASSWDRGSMGYT
v_call: TRBV29-1; j_call: TRBJ1-2; cdr3_aa: SAQGRDYGYT
v_call: TRBV5-1; j_call: TRBJ1-1; cdr3_aa: ASSFQGVDTEAF
v_call: TRBV6-1; j_call: TRBJ1-2; cdr3_aa: ASSEITGVGGYT
v_call: TRBV11-3; j_call: TRBJ2-7; cdr3_aa: ASSLNWGQEQY
v_call: TRBV6-5; j_call: TRBJ1-1; cdr3_aa: AIRSVSPTEAF
v_call: TRBV12-3/TRBV12-4; j_call: TRBJ2-2; cdr3_aa: AAGVDTGELF
v_call: TRBV19; j_call: TRBJ2-2; cdr3_aa: ASSPGTIAGELF
v_call: TRBV21-1; j_call: TRBJ2-3; cdr3_aa: ASSIKGIPPSPDTQY
v_call: TRBV19; j_call: TRBJ1-6; cdr3_aa: ASSTGWDSPLH
v_call: TRBV19; j_call: TRBJ1-1; cdr3_aa: ASSMAGYTEAF
v_call: TRBV2; j_call: TRBJ1-2; cdr3_aa: ASSNGTGWDGYT
v_call: TRBV5-1; j_call: TRBJ2-3; cdr3_aa: ASSLELAPDTQY
v_call: TRBV30; j_call: TRBJ1-3; cdr3_aa: AWNRDRINSGNTIY
v_call: TRBV7-2; j_call: TRBJ1-4; cdr3_aa: ASSFGTVRNEKLF
v_call: TRBV3-1/TRBV3-2; j_call: TRBJ2-1; cdr3_aa: ASSPEGTSYNEQF
v_call: TRBV2; j_call: TRBJ1-2; cdr3_aa: ASTLGQVPYYGYT
v_call: TRBV9; j_call: TRBJ2-3; cdr3_aa: ASSASGSGLTDTQY
v_call: TRBV19; j_call: TRBJ1-6; cdr3_aa: ASSRGYNSPLH
v_call: TRBV5-1; j_call: TRBJ2-2; cdr3_aa: ASSLEQYSGELF
v_call: TRBV6-1; j_call: TRBJ2-1; cdr3_aa: ASSEVSGEWDEQF